This paragraph reports one T cell receptor (beta chain). Per the original data handling: Amplification of reference gene primers was used by the study to estimate nucleated cell counts. Only in-frame clones appear in the TCRdb table, and some are missing; sequencing was by immunoSEQ multiplex PCR. V, J and clone size reflect that table, while D and trimming were determined from the DNA. The sample records around 20,000 clones, 90% being singletons. Germline-derived CDR1 and CDR2 are MGHRA and YSYEKL. V lost 1 base and J lost 8, with 9 bases in between. The CDR3 covers 14 residues. The data originate from a study of blood T cell repertoires in COVID-19. Study at large: Acute and convalescent COVID-19 samples came from the United States, Italy and Spain. The analysed material was cDNA or gDNA that came from T cells, B-cell-depleted T cells, or PBMCs.

The receptor comes from a man in his sixties or seventies with acute or convalescent COVID-19. This chain uses TRBV4-1 with TRBJ1-6; perhaps TRBD1 as D (5 bases). The sequenced sample was peripheral blood. The CDR3 region is CASSQVGEYSPLHF. CDR3 nucleotides: TGCGCCAGCAGCCAAGTAGGGGAATATTCACCCCTCCACTTT.